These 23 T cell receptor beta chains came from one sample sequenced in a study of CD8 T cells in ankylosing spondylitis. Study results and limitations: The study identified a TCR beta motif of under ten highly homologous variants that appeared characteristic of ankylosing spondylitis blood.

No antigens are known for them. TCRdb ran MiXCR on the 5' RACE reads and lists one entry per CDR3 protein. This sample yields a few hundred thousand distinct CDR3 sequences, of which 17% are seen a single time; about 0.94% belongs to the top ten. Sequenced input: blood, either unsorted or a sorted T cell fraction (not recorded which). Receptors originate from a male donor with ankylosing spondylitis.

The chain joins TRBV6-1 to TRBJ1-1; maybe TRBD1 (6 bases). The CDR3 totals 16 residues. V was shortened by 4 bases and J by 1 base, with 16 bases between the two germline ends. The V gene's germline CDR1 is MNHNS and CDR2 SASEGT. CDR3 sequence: CASSGRGSAQNTEAFF. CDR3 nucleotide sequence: TGTGCCAGCAGTGGGAGGGGGTCTGCACAGAACACTGAAGCTTTCTTT.

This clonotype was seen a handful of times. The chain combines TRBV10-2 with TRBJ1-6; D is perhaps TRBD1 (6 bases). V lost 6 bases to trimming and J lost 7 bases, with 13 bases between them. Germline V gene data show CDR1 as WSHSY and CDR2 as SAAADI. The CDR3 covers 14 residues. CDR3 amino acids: CASRDWTDNSPLHF. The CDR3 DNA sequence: TGCGCCAGCAGGGATTGGACAGACAATTCACCCCTCCACTTT.

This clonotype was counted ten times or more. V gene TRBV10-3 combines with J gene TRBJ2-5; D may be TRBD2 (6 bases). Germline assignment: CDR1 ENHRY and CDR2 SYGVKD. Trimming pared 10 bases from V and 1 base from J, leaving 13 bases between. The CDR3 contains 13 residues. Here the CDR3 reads CATTTSPQETQYF. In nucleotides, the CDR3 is TGTGCCACCACGACTAGTCCCCAAGAGACCCAGTACTTC.

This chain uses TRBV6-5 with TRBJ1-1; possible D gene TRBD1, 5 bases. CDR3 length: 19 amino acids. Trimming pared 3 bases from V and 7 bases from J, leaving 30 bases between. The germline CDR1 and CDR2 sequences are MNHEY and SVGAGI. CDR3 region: CASSYKTPGGRRVGLEAFF. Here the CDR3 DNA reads TGTGCCAGCAGTTATAAGACCCCGGGAGGTCGACGTGTGGGACTTGAAGCTTTCTTT.

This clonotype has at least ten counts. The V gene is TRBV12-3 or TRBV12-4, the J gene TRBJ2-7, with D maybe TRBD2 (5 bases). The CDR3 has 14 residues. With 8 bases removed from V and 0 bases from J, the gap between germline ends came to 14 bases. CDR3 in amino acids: CASLPGGGSYEQYF. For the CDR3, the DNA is TGTGCCAGCCTCCCGGGCGGAGGCTCCTACGAGCAGTACTTC.

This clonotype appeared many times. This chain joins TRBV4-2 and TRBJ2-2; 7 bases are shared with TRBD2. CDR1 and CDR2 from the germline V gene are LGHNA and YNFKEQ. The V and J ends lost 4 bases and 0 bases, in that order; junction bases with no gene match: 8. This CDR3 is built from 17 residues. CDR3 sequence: CASSPLFGGTNTGELFF. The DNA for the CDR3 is TGTGCCAGCAGCCCCCTATTCGGGGGGACGAACACCGGGGAGCTGTTTTTT.

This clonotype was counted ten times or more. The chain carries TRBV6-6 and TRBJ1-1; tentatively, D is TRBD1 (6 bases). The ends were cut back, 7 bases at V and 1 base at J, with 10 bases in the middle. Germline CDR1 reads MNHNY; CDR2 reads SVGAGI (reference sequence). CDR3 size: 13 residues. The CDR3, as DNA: TGTGCCAGCAATAAACAGGGGAACACTGAAGCTTTCTTT. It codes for CASNKQGNTEAFF.

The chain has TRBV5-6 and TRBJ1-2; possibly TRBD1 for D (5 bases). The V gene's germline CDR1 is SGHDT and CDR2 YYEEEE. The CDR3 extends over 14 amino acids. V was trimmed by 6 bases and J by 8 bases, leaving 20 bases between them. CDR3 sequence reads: CASIPSGTEGGYTF. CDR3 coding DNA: TGTGCCAGCATCCCGTCCGGGACGGAAGGGGGCTACACCTTC.

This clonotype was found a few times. The CDR3 spells CATSDRGGFEAFF. The CDR3 bases are TGTGCCACCTCAGACAGGGGCGGTTTCGAGGCTTTCTTT. This rearrangement joins TRBV25-1 to TRBJ1-1; 8 nucleotides align to TRBD1. The CDR3 loop spans 13 amino acids. V lost 10 bases, J lost 11 bases, and 15 bases stayed unmatched. Per the germline V gene, CDR1 is MGHDK and CDR2 is SYGVNS.

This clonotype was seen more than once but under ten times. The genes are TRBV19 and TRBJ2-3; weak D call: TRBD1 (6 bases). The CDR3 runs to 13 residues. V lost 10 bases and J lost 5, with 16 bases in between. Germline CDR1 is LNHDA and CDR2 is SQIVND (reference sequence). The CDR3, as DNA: TGTGCCACCAGTAGGGGGAGCCGAGATACGCAGTATTTT. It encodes CATSRGSRDTQYF.

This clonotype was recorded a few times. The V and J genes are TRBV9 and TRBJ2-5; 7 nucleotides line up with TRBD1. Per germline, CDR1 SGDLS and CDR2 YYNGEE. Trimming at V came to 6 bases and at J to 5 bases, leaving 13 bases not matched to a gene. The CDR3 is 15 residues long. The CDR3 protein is CASTPGTARWETQYF. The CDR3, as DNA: TGTGCCAGCACGCCCGGGACAGCCCGATGGGAGACCCAGTACTTC.

CDR3 protein: CASSFKARTEAFF. The CDR3 nucleotides read TGCGCCAGCAGCTTTAAGGCGCGCACTGAAGCTTTCTTT. V is TRBV5-1 and J is TRBJ1-1; no clear D gene. The CDR3 has 13 amino acids. CDR1 SGHRS and CDR2 YFSETQ come from the germline V gene. V gave up 2 bases and J gave up 4 bases, with 9 bases separating them.

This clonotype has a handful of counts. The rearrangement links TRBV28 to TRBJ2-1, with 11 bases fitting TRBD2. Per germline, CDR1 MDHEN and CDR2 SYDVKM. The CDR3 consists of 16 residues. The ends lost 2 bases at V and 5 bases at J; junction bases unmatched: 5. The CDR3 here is CASSLRTSGPHNEQFF. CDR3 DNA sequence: TGTGCCAGCAGTTTAAGGACTAGCGGGCCCCACAATGAGCAGTTCTTC.

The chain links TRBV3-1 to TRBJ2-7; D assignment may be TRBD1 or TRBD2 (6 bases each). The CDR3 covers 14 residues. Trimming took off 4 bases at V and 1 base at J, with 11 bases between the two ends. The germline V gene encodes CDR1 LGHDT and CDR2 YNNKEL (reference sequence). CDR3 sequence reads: CASSRKGGSYEQYF. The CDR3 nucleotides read TGTGCCAGCAGCCGGAAGGGGGGTTCCTACGAGCAGTACTTC.

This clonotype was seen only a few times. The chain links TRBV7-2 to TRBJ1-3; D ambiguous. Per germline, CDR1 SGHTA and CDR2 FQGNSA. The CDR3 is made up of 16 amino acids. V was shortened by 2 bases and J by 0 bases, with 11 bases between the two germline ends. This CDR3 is CASSLPQRPSGNTIYF. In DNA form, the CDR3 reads TGTGCCAGCAGCTTACCTCAGAGGCCCTCTGGAAACACCATATATTTT.

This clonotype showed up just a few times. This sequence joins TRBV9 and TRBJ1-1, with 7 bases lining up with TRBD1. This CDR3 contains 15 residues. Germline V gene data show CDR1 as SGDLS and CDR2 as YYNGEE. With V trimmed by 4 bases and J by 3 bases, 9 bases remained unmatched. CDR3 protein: CASSKGQPRDTEAFF. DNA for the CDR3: TGTGCCAGCAGCAAGGGACAGCCTCGGGACACTGAAGCTTTCTTT.

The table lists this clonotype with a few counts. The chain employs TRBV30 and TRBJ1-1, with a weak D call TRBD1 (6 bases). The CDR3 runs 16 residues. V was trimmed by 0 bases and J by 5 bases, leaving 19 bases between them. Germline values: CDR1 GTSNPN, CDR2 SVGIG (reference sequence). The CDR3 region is CAWSVSFPGARTEAFF. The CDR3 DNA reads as TGTGCCTGGAGTGTGTCTTTCCCGGGGGCGCGTACTGAAGCTTTCTTT.

CDR3 protein: CASSVGASGGIQETQYF. DNA for the CDR3: TGTGCCAGCAGCGTAGGGGCTAGCGGGGGCATCCAAGAGACCCAGTACTTC. The V gene is TRBV9, the J gene TRBJ2-5; TRBD2 agrees at 10 bases. V lost 0 bases to trimming and J lost 1 base; unmatched junction nucleotides: 6. This CDR3 has 17 residues. The germline V gene encodes CDR1 SGDLS and CDR2 YYNGEE.

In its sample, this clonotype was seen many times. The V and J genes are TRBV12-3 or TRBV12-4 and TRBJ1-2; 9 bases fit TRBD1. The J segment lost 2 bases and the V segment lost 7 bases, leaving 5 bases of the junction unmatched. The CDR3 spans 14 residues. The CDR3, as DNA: TGTGCCAGCATCAAGACAGGGGGAAACTATGGCTACACCTTC. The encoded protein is CASIKTGGNYGYTF.

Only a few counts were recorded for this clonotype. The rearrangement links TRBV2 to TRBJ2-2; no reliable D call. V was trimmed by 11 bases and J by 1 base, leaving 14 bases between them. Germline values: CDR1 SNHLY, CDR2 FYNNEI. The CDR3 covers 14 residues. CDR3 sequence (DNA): TGTGCCGTCGCTGCAGTCCTGAACACCGGGGAGCTGTTTTTT. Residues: CAVAAVLNTGELFF.

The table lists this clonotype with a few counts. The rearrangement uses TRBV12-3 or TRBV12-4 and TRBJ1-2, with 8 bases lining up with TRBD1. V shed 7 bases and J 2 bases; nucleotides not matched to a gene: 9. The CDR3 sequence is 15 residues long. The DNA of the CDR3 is TGTGCCAGCAAAAACCGGGCAGGGGGCAACTATGGCTACACCTTC. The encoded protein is CASKNRAGGNYGYTF.

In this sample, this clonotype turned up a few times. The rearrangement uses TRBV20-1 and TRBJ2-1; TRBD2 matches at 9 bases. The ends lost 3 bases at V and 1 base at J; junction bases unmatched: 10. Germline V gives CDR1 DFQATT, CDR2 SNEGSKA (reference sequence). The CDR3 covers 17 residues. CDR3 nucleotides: TGCAGTGCTAGGGGCCTAGCGGGGCTGTCTTCCTACAATGAGCAGTTCTTC. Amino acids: CSARGLAGLSSYNEQFF.

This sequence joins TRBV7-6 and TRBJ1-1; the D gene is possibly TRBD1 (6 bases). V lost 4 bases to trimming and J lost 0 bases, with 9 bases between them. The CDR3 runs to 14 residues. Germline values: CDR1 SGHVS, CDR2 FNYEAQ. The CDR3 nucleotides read TGTGCCAGCAGCTCTCACAGGGTGAACACTGAAGCTTTCTTT. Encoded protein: CASSSHRVNTEAFF. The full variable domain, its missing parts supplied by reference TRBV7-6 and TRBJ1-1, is GAGVSQSPRYKVTKRGQDVALRCDPISGHVSLYWYRQALGQGPEFLTYFNYEAQQDKSGLPNDRFSAERPEGSISTLTIQRTEQRDSAMYRCASSSHRVNTEAFFGQGTRLTVV.